These 20 T cell receptor beta chains were all obtained from the same sample, sequenced in a study of blood T cell repertoires in COVID-19 (dated by TCRdb to 2018 to 2021). Library creation used the immunoSEQ multiplex PCR assay. TCRdb holds this immuneACCESS table with in-frame rearrangements only. Some clones are missing; in checked studies, unresolved V genes explain under half, and the rest has no known cause. The sample table lists 40,000 to 50,000 clones, over 75% of them with a count of one. The top ten clones comprise roughly 14% of the sample. Sequenced sample: peripheral blood. The origin of the receptors is a human donor in a cohort sampled during active COVID-19. The donor label of this sample is uncertain.

J is TRBJ2-7 and V is TRBV5-4; 7 nucleotides agree with TRBD1. CDR3 length: 12 amino acids. Losses at the gene ends were 4 bases for V and 3 bases for J; bases not matched to a gene: 1. CDR1 is SGHNT and CDR2 is YYREEE in the germline V gene (reference sequence). CDR3 residues: CASSRDSYEQYF. DNA of the CDR3: TGTGCCAGCAGCCGGGACAGCTACGAGCAGTACTTC.

V and J are TRBV9 and TRBJ2-5, with TRBD1 matching 8 bases. In germline, CDR1 is SGDLS, CDR2 YYNGEE. This CDR3 has 14 amino acids. The ends lost 3 bases at V and 5 bases at J; junction bases unmatched: 6. For the CDR3, the DNA is TGTGCCAGCAGCGCGGACAGGGCAGGCGAGACCCAGTACTTC. It specifies CASSADRAGETQYF.

The DNA for the CDR3 is TGTGCCAGCAGCCCTGTGGGGGGTTTAACCGGGGAGCTGTTTTTT. This gives the protein CASSPVGGLTGELFF. The rearrangement uses TRBV7-9 and TRBJ2-2, with D tentatively TRBD2 (6 bases). V lost 5 bases and J lost 5, with 15 bases in between. Germline values: CDR1 SEHNR, CDR2 FQNEAQ (reference sequence). The length of the CDR3 is 15 residues.

V usage is TRBV7-8 and J usage is TRBJ2-1; D is uncertain. Between the trimmed V and J ends, which lost 3 bases and 10 bases, there was a span of 7 bases. The CDR3 runs to 11 residues. Germline CDR1 reads SGHVS; CDR2 reads FQNEAQ. The CDR3 sequence is CASSLNEEQFF. The CDR3 nucleotides are TGTGCCAGCAGCTTGAACGAGGAGCAGTTCTTC. The full variable domain, its missing parts supplied by reference TRBV7-8 and TRBJ2-1, is GAGVSQSPRYKVAKRGQDVALRCDPISGHVSLFWYQQALGQGPEFLTYFQNEAQLDKSGLPSDRFFAERPEGSVSTLKIQRTQQEDSAVYLCASSLNEEQFFGPGTRLTVL.

This clone was counted a single time. V gene TRBV9 combines with J gene TRBJ1-1; no definite D call. The CDR3 sequence is 13 residues long. V lost 2 bases to trimming and J lost 3 bases, with 8 bases between them. Germline CDR1 reads SGDLS; CDR2 reads YYNGEE. CDR3 nucleotides: TGTGCCAGCAGCGTGGAGACCCACACTGAAGCTTTCTTT. Translating gives CASSVETHTEAFF.

This clone occurred a few times. V usage is TRBV6-1 and J usage is TRBJ2-2; TRBD1 might be the D (5 bases). Germline V gene sequence: CDR1 MNHNS, CDR2 SASEGT. The V and J ends lost 3 bases and 4 bases respectively, with 9 bases between them. The CDR3 has 14 amino acids. The CDR3, as DNA: TGTGCCAGCAGTGAGAAAGGGGTCACCGGGGAGCTGTTTTTT. Its protein product is CASSEKGVTGELFF.

Concerning this clone: The sample has other DNA sequences that encode this CDR3 too. The chain combines TRBV7-3 with TRBJ2-7, with 8 nucleotides matching TRBD1. Germline assignment: CDR1 SGHTA and CDR2 FQGTGA. Unmatched junction bases numbered 6, after V lost 4 bases and J lost 7 bases. The CDR3 has 13 amino acids. CDR3 nucleotides: TGTGCCAGCAGCTCCGGGACAGGAGGGGAGCAGTACTTC. This translates into CASSSGTGGEQYF. The full variable domain, completed using reference TRBV7-3 and TRBJ2-7, is GAGVSQTPSNKVTEKGKYVELRCDPISGHTALYWYRQSLGQGPEFLIYFQGTGAADDSGLPNDRFFAVRPEGSVSTLKIQRTERGDSAVYLCASSSGTGGEQYFGPGTRLTVT.

This clone showed up just once. The gene calls are TRBV5-4 and TRBJ2-1; 8 bases match TRBD1. Per the germline V gene, CDR1 is SGHNT and CDR2 is YYREEE (reference sequence). The length of the CDR3 is 13 residues. The junction had 10 bases not matched to a gene; V was cut back by 4 bases and J by 13 bases. The CDR3 sequence is CASSRGQGPPQFF. The CDR3 coding sequence is TGTGCCAGCAGCCGCGGACAGGGCCCTCCCCAGTTCTTC.

The genes are TRBV29-1 and TRBJ1-3; 7 bases are shared with TRBD1. The CDR3 covers 14 residues. Trimming removed 4 bases from V and 0 bases from J; junction bases left unmatched: 3. Per germline, CDR1 SQVTM and CDR2 ANQGSEA. The DNA of the CDR3 is TGCAGCGTTGTGACAGGGAACTCTGGAAACACCATATATTTT. Encoded protein: CSVVTGNSGNTIYF.

The chain employs TRBV4-1 and TRBJ2-2; D gene uncertain. V was trimmed by 4 bases and J by 6 bases, leaving 15 bases between them. The CDR3 extends over 15 amino acids. CDR1 and CDR2 (germline): MGHRA, YSYEKL. The CDR3 DNA reads as TGCGCCAGCAGCCCTCGTGTAGCCCTATCCGGGGAGCTGTTTTTT. The encoded protein is CASSPRVALSGELFF.

This rearrangement joins TRBV11-1 to TRBJ2-5, with TRBD1 as a possible D gene (6 bases). V was pared by 2 bases and J by 4 bases, with 11 bases between. The germline V gene encodes CDR1 SGHAT and CDR2 FQDESV (reference sequence). The CDR3 runs to 14 residues. The CDR3 spells CASSLTGKGETQYF. The CDR3 DNA sequence: TGTGCCAGCAGCTTAACAGGGAAGGGAGAGACCCAGTACTTC.

The chain has TRBV2 and TRBJ1-1; D not certain. The CDR3 contains 13 residues. Germline lookup yields CDR1 SNHLY and CDR2 FYNNEI. The V end was cut by 2 bases, the J end by 6 bases, with 10 bases between. The DNA for the CDR3 is TGTGCCAGCAGTGAACTTCCGCGGGCTGAAGCTTTCTTT. This translates into CASSELPRAEAFF.

The chain recombines TRBV12-3 or TRBV12-4 with TRBJ2-3, with 9 bases identical to TRBD2. The CDR3 has 13 amino acids. V shed 5 bases and J 9 bases; nucleotides not matched to a gene: 6. The DNA for the CDR3 is TGTGCCAGCAGTGCCGGACTAGCGAGAACGCAGTATTTT. This gives the protein CASSAGLARTQYF.

The CDR3 sequence: CASSLPDLAGEQFF. CDR3 DNA: TGCGCCAGCAGCTTGCCGGATCTAGCGGGAGAGCAGTTCTTC. The chain recombines TRBV5-1 with TRBJ2-1, with 9 bases matching TRBD2. This CDR3 region has 14 residues. Looked up from germline, CDR1 is SGHRS and CDR2 is YFSETQ. J was trimmed by 10 bases and V by 1 base; bases with no gene match: 6.

The rearrangement uses TRBV7-3 and TRBJ2-1; the D gene is possibly TRBD1 (5 bases). CDR1 and CDR2 from the germline V gene are SGHTA and FQGTGA. The CDR3 length is 17 residues. The ends were cut back, 0 bases at V and 4 bases at J, with 16 bases in the middle. CDR3 protein: CASSLTGGRDRYNEQFF. The CDR3 DNA sequence: TGTGCCAGCAGCTTAACAGGTGGCAGGGATAGATACAATGAGCAGTTCTTC.

This chain uses TRBV4-3 with TRBJ2-3; 9 nucleotides match TRBD1. Germline loops: CDR1 LGHNA, CDR2 YSLEER. The CDR3 contains 15 residues. Trimming at V came to 4 bases and at J to 1 base, leaving 3 bases not matched to a gene. The CDR3 region is CASSPTGGRTDTQYF. Here the CDR3 DNA reads TGCGCCAGCAGCCCGACAGGGGGACGCACAGATACGCAGTATTTT.

This clone was seen just once. This chain links TRBV2 with TRBJ1-2, with TRBD1 as a possible D gene (5 bases). The V end was cut by 2 bases, the J end by 6 bases, with 13 bases between. There are 14 residues in the CDR3. Germline assignment: CDR1 SNHLY and CDR2 FYNNEI. This CDR3 is CASSEQGSTHGYTF. The CDR3 DNA follows: TGTGCCAGCAGTGAACAGGGATCGACGCATGGCTACACCTTC.

V is TRBV2 and J is TRBJ2-4, with D unresolved. This CDR3 comprises 16 residues. Germline CDR1 is SNHLY and CDR2 is FYNNEI. The germline V and J ends were trimmed by 2 bases and 0 bases, with 11 bases remaining between them. CDR3 residues: CASSEPEYLAKNIQYF. CDR3 DNA sequence: TGTGCCAGCAGTGAACCGGAGTATCTAGCCAAAAACATTCAGTACTTC.

This clone occurred a few times. The genes are TRBV7-2 and TRBJ1-1; TRBD1 is a possible D gene (5 bases). V dropped 2 bases and J dropped 2 bases, with 9 bases sitting between them. This CDR3 comprises 14 residues. Germline V gene sequence: CDR1 SGHTA, CDR2 FQGNSA. Here the CDR3 reads CASSLRQSNTEAFF. The CDR3 DNA is TGTGCCAGCAGCTTACGACAGTCTAACACTGAAGCTTTCTTT.

The chain has TRBV5-4 and TRBJ2-3; TRBD1 is a possible D gene (6 bases). The germline CDR1 and CDR2 sequences are SGHNT and YYREEE (reference sequence). Trimming removed 0 bases from V and 4 bases from J, with 21 bases in between. The CDR3 contains 18 residues. The DNA for the CDR3 is TGTGCCAGCAGCTTGGGGATAAACAGGGATAGTTATGCAGATACGCAGTATTTT. This sequence encodes CASSLGINRDSYADTQYF.